This T cell receptor beta chain was sequenced in a study of blood T cell repertoires in COVID-19. Per the original data handling: Reference gene primer amplification gave nucleated cell count estimates. The table came from immunoSEQ multiplex PCR; TCRdb's copy has only in-frame clones and leaves some out. V and J calls and clone size are given by that table; D and trimming were obtained from the DNA. Counted here are roughly 170,000 clones, around nine tenths occurring once; the ten biggest clones make up roughly 2.5%. As regards this clone: The sample carries other DNA sequences with the same CDR3.

Germline CDR1 and CDR2: KGHSH and LQKENI. The CDR3 sequence is 14 residues long. After removal of 3 bases from V and 10 bases from J, the junction contained 6 bases not matched to a gene. The sample consisted of peripheral blood. The chain recombines TRBV18 with TRBJ1-6; 7 bases line up with TRBD1. The sequence derives from a man between 40 and 49 years old with active or convalescent COVID-19. The CDR3 sequence is CASSPGQLGSPLHF. As DNA, the CDR3 is TGTGCCAGCTCACCGGGACAGCTCGGCTCACCCCTCCACTTT.